This is a list of T cell receptor beta chains from one sample in a study of T cells in localized non-small cell lung cancer. Profiled with immunoSEQ multiplex PCR; TCRdb holds only in-frame clones, not every one. Here the sample spans 65,000 to 90,000 clones, 60% to 85% being singletons. The specimen comprised PBMCs, sampled before any cancer treatment. These receptors came from a man aged 40 to 75 with stage II squamous cell lung carcinoma. Each CDR3 is given with its conserved first and last residue. Each record gives: J gene, clone size, V gene, D gene, CDR3 DNA, CDR3 protein. D genes are given only for firm matches. Only some rows state a clone size, as once, few, many or a class for expanded clones.

TRBJ2-5 . TRBV5-1 . TGCGCCAGCGGAAAAGGACTTCAAGAGACCCAGTACTTC CASGKGLQETQYF
TRBJ2-7 . TRBV7-9 . TGTGCCAGCAGCCCCCGGGGGGGACAGAACCTCTACGAGCAGTACTTC CASSPRGGQNLYEQYF
TRBJ2-7 . TRBV14 . TGTGCCAGCAGCCTGGGCTTAGGGGTCTACGAGCAGTACTTC CASSLGLGVYEQYF
TRBJ2-5 . TRBV4-1 TRBD2 TGCGCCAGCAGCCACCCTAGCGGGAGGCCCCAGTACTTC CASSHPSGRPQYF
TRBJ1-1 . TRBV11-3 . TGTGCCAGCAGCCTCATGAACACTGAAGCTTTCTTT CASSLMNTEAFF
TRBJ1-4 . TRBV30 TRBD1 TGTGCCTGCCCGCACTTCGGACAGGGGGCAACTAATGAAAAACTGTTTTTT CACPHFGQGATNEKLFF
TRBJ1-4 . TRBV7-2 . TGTGCCAGCAGGGGTTCGGCTAATGAAAAACTGTTTTTT CASRGSANEKLFF
TRBJ2-4 . TRBV7-3 . TGTGCCAGCAGCTTAACGCCAGGGACCAAAAACATTCAGTACTTC CASSLTPGTKNIQYF
TRBJ1-6 . TRBV6-5 TRBD1 TGTGCCAGCAGTTATTCGGACAGGGGGCTTTCACCCCTCCACTTT CASSYSDRGLSPLHF
TRBJ1-2 . TRBV27 TRBD1 TGTGCCAGCAGTTTAAGGAGGACAGGGGGTAGAAACTATGGCTACACCTTC CASSLRRTGGRNYGYTF
TRBJ2-2 . TRBV14 . TGTGCCAGCAGCCAAGGCAGGTCGGGTTCCGGGGAGCTGTTTTTT CASSQGRSGSGELFF
TRBJ2-5 . TRBV6-5 . TGTGCCAGCAGTACGGGGGAGACCCAGTACTTC CASSTGETQYF
TRBJ2-3 once TRBV7-2 TRBD1 TGTGCCAGCAGCGCCCAAGGGACAGGTAGCACAGATACGCAGTATTTT CASSAQGTGSTDTQYF
TRBJ2-7 . TRBV29-1 . TGCAGCGTTGAGGGGGACGGTTCCTACGAGCAGTACTTC CSVEGDGSYEQYF
TRBJ1-2 . TRBV28 TRBD1 TGTGCCAGCAGTTCCGCCGGGACAGGCAGTGGCTACACCTTC CASSSAGTGSGYTF
TRBJ2-7 . TRBV25-1 TRBD2 TGTGCCAGCAGGCCTAGCGGGAGCTCCTACGAGCAGTACTTC CASRPSGSSYEQYF
TRBJ1-2 . TRBV28 . TGTGCCAGCAGTCCCTCGGGCAACTATGGCTACACCTTC CASSPSGNYGYTF
TRBJ2-5 . TRBV27 . TGTGCCAGCAGTTTTTGGGGCGGAGATCAAGAGACCCAGTACTTC CASSFWGGDQETQYF
TRBJ2-5 . TRBV7-9 TRBD2 TGTGCCAGCAGCTCACCCAGCGGGGGGTTGGCCCAGTACTTC CASSSPSGGLAQYF
TRBJ2-3 . TRBV19 . TGTGCCAGTAGTAGGGACGGCTACACAGATACGCAGTATTTT CASSRDGYTDTQYF
TRBJ1-1 few TRBV29-1 TRBD1 TGCAGCGTTGCAGGGACAGGGTGGAGCACTGAAGCTTTCTTT CSVAGTGWSTEAFF
TRBJ2-7 few TRBV5-1 TRBD2 TGCGCCAGCAGCCTGGGGGGGACGGGACCCTACGAGCAGTACTTC CASSLGGTGPYEQYF
TRBJ2-1 . TRBV5-4 . TGTGCCAGCAGCAAGGACCGTGACAATGAGCAGTTCTTC CASSKDRDNEQFF
TRBJ1-3 . TRBV4-2 . TGTGCCAGCAGCCAAGAAGACAGGAATGGAAACACCATATATTTT CASSQEDRNGNTIYF
TRBJ2-2 . TRBV4-2 . TGTGCCAGCAGCCAAGATAGGGCAGGGCGGCTAGCGAGGGCAGGGGAGCTGTTTTTT CASSQDRAGRLARAGELFF
TRBJ1-4 . TRBV6-6 . TGTGCCAGCAGTTACCGGGCTCCGGCAACTAATGAAAAACTGTTTTTT CASSYRAPATNEKLFF
TRBJ2-2 once TRBV5-1 . TGCGCCAGCAGCTTACAGGGTTTACCCGGGGAGCTGTTTTTT CASSLQGLPGELFF
TRBJ1-6 . TRBV7-2 TRBD1 TGTGCCAGCTTCGGACAGGCGGGTAATTCACCCCTCCACTTT CASFGQAGNSPLHF
TRBJ1-2 . TRBV2 . TGTGCCAGCAGTGAGGGGCTGACCTATGGCTACACCTTC CASSEGLTYGYTF
TRBJ2-2 . TRBV19 TRBD2 TGTGCCAGCAGGACAATAGCGGGTCTGAACACCGGGGAGCTGTTTTTT CASRTIAGLNTGELFF
TRBJ1-1 few TRBV7-9 . TGTGCCAGCAGAGCACTTTTGAACACTGAAGCTTTCTTT CASRALLNTEAFF
TRBJ2-1 . TRBV6-5 TRBD2 TGTGCCAGCAGCCTGCGAGCGGGGGTGAATGAGCAGTTCTTC CASSLRAGVNEQFF
TRBJ2-3 . TRBV7-3 TRBD2 TGTGCCAGCAGCTTAATACCGCTCGGGACTAGCGGGAGCCCAGATACGCAGTATTTT CASSLIPLGTSGSPDTQYF
TRBJ2-2 . TRBV7-2 TRBD1 TGTGCCAGCAGCATAACAGGGGCCGGGGAGCTGTTTTTT CASSITGAGELFF
TRBJ1-1 . TRBV4-2 . TGTGCCAGCAGCCCCGAGGGGGGGGGACCCCCCGAAGCTTTCTTT CASSPEGGGPPEAFF
TRBJ1-5 . TRBV27 TRBD1 TGTGCCAGCAGTCCGATGGACAGGGGGGAGGGTCAGCCCCAGCATTTT CASSPMDRGEGQPQHF
TRBJ1-6 . TRBV27 . TGTGCCAGCAGTTTATCCCAGGGCTCCTATAATTCACCCCTCCACTTT CASSLSQGSYNSPLHF
TRBJ2-1 few TRBV5-1 . TGCGCCAGCAGCGCCGACGGTGATGAGCAGTTCTTC CASSADGDEQFF
TRBJ1-1 . TRBV28 . TGTGCCAGCAGTTTTCTCCGGGTTGGAACTGAAGCTTTCTTT CASSFLRVGTEAFF
TRBJ1-4 . TRBV9 . TGTGCCAGCGACGTTAAATCCCCGGCGGGGGCGCGAGAAAAACTGTTTTTT CASDVKSPAGAREKLFF
TRBJ1-1 . TRBV5-1 . TGCGCCAGCAGCTTGAACGGAGTGAACACTGAAGCTTTCTTT CASSLNGVNTEAFF
TRBJ1-1 . TRBV15 . TGTGCCACCAGCCGCGGGGGCACTGAAGCTTTCTTT CATSRGGTEAFF
TRBJ1-2 . TRBV28 . TGTGCCAGCAGGGCACCTCCGTATGGCTACACCTTC CASRAPPYGYTF
TRBJ2-7 . TRBV14 TRBD2 TGTGCCAGCAGCCAAGAGCTAGCGGGACCCTACGAGCAGTACTTC CASSQELAGPYEQYF
TRBJ1-2 . TRBV15 TRBD1 TGTGCCACCAGCAGAGATTTCCCAGGGGGCGGTGGCTACACCTTC CATSRDFPGGGGYTF
TRBJ2-5 . TRBV18 TRBD1 TGTGCCAGCTCCCTAAGTCCGGACAGGAGCCAAGAGACCCAGTACTTC CASSLSPDRSQETQYF
TRBJ2-5 few TRBV18 . TGTGCCAGCTCACCAAGAGGGTTAGAGACCCAGTACTTC CASSPRGLETQYF
TRBJ2-1 . TRBV29-1 . TGCAGCGTTGAAGTAATGGGTGGTGAGCAGTTCTTC CSVEVMGGEQFF
TRBJ2-3 . TRBV28 . TGTGCCAGCAGTTTGGGGGTTCGGGCCACAGATACGCAGTATTTT CASSLGVRATDTQYF
TRBJ2-7 once TRBV28 . TGTGCCACCTCTGGCCCCTGGGGCGGCGAGCAGTACTTC CATSGPWGGEQYF
TRBJ2-5 . TRBV5-6 . TGTGCCAGCAGCTTTGATATGACGGAGACCCAGTACTTC CASSFDMTETQYF
TRBJ1-3 . TRBV5-1 TRBD1 TGCGCCAGCAGCCCACAGGGGGTCTCTGGAAACACCATATATTTT CASSPQGVSGNTIYF
TRBJ2-1 . TRBV28 TRBD2 TGTGCCAGCAGTTCCCATAGCGGGTCCTACAATGAGCAGTTCTTC CASSSHSGSYNEQFF
TRBJ2-7 . TRBV5-6 TRBD1 TGTGCCAGCGGGCAGGGGGCAACCTACGAGCAGTACTTC CASGQGATYEQYF
TRBJ2-2 . TRBV7-2 TRBD2 TGTGCCAGCAGCCCCCGAAAGGGACTAGCGGGGGGCAACACCGGGGAGCTGTTTTTT CASSPRKGLAGGNTGELFF
TRBJ1-2 . TRBV19 . TGTGCCAGTAGTATAGAAAACAGCCTCTATGGCTACACCTTC CASSIENSLYGYTF